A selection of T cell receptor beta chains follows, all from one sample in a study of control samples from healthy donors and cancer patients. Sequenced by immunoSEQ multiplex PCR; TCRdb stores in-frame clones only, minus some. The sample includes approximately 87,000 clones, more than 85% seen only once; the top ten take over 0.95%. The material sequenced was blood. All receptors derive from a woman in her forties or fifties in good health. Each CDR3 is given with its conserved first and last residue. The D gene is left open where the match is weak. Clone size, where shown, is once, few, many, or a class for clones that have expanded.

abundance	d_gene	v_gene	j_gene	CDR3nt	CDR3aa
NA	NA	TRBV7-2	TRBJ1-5	TGTGCCAGCAGCTTAGGCACGCTGCCCCAGCATTTT	CASSLGTLPQHF
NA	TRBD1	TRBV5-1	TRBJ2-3	TGCGCCAGCAGCTCGGACAGGGGCCCAGATACGCAGTATTTT	CASSSDRGPDTQYF
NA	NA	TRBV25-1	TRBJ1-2	TGTGCCAGCAGTGAATATGCGGGGTATGGCTACACCTTC	CASSEYAGYGYTF
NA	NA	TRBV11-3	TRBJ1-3	TGTGCCAGCAGCCCCCTGAGGAGCTCTGGAAACACCATATATTTT	CASSPLRSSGNTIYF
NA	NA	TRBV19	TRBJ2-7	TGTGCCAGTAGTCCGCCACAGGGAGGTAACTACGAGCAGTACTTC	CASSPPQGGNYEQYF
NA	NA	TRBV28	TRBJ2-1	TGTGCCAGTCTGCCACCGGGACAAGTAATCAATGAGCAGTTCTTC	CASLPPGQVINEQFF
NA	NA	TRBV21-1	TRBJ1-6	TGTGCCAGCAGAACCTCCGCCGCGGCAGGGGCGTACTCACCCCTCCACTTT	CASRTSAAAGAYSPLHF
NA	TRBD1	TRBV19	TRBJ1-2	TGTGCCAGTAGCCCGGACAGGGACTATGGCTACACCTTC	CASSPDRDYGYTF
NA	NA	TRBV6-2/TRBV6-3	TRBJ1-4	TGTGCCAGCAGTTACGGGCAATGGGGGGACTCCAATGAAAAACTGTTTTTT	CASSYGQWGDSNEKLFF
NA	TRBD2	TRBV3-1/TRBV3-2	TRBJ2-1	TGTGCCAGCAGCCAACGGACTAGCGGGGGATACTACAATGAGCAGTTCTTC	CASSQRTSGGYYNEQFF
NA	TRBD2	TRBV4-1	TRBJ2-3	TGCGCCAGCAGCCAACCGGTTCTTCGTACGATGACTAGCGGGGAACGCACAGATACGCAGTATTTT	CASSQPVLRTMTSGERTDTQYF
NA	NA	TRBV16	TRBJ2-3	TGTGCCAGCAGCCAACTCTACGGCACAGATACGCAGTATTTT	CASSQLYGTDTQYF
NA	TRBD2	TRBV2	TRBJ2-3	TGTGCCAGCAGTACTAGCGGCGATACGCAGTATTTT	CASSTSGDTQYF
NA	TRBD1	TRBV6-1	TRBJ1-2	TGTGCCAGCAGTGAATGGGACAGGGGGCCCTATGGCTACACCTTC	CASSEWDRGPYGYTF
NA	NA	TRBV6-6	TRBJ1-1	TGTGCCAGCAGTTACTCGCTTATGAACACTGAAGCTTTCTTT	CASSYSLMNTEAFF
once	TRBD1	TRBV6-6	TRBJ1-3	TGTGCCAGCAGAGACACCCGTGGACAGGCCATATATTTT	CASRDTRGQAIYF
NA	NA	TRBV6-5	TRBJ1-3	TGTGCCAGCAGTTACAGCCTACCGGGGGACGGAAACACCATATATTTT	CASSYSLPGDGNTIYF
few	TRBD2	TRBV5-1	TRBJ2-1	TGCGCCAGCAGCAGAGAACTAGCGGGCCAGGGGAATGAGCAGTTCTTC	CASSRELAGQGNEQFF
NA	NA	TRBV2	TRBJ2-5	TGTGCCAGCAGTCTACAGGGTTCTCAAGAGACCCAGTACTTC	CASSLQGSQETQYF
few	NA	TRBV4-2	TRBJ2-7	TGTGCCAGCAGCCAAACGGGTGTAGGGGCCGCAGCCTCATTC	CASSQTGVGAAASF
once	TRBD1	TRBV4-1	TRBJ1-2	TGCGCCAGCAGCCTTCGGACAGGAGATTTGGGTACCTTC	CASSLRTGDLGTF
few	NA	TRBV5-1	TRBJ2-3	TGCGCCTCCAGCTTGGATACGCGGCCAGATACGCAGTATTTT	CASSLDTRPDTQYF
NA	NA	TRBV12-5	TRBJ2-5	TGTGCTAGTGGTTTGGGGGTCGGGGAGACCCAGTACTTC	CASGLGVGETQYF
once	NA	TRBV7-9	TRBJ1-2	TGTGCCAGCAGCATCGACAGTTCAGTTGTTGACTACACCTTC	CASSIDSSVVDYTF
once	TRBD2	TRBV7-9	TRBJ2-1	TGTGCCAGCAGCTCGGCGAGCGGGGAGGACTACAATGAGCAGTTCTTC	CASSSASGEDYNEQFF
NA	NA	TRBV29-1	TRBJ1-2	TGCAGCGTTGAGAAGGGGGTCCGCGGCTACACCTTC	CSVEKGVRGYTF
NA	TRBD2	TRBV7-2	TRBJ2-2	TGTGCCAGCAGCGTGCGGGGGGGCGCTACCGGGGAGCTGTTTTTT	CASSVRGGATGELFF
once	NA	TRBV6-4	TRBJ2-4	TGTGCCAGCAGTGGTTTTGGACAGGCCAAAAACATTCAGTACTTC	CASSGFGQAKNIQYF
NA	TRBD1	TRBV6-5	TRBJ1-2	TGTGCCAGCAGAGCCGGGACAGGGACCTATGGCTACACCTTC	CASRAGTGTYGYTF
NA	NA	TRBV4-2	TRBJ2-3	TGTGCCAGCAGCCAAGAGACCCCAGATACGCAGTATTTT	CASSQETPDTQYF
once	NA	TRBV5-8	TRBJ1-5	TGTGCCAGCAGCCCTCCGGGGTGGAATAGCAATCAGCCCCAGCATTTT	CASSPPGWNSNQPQHF
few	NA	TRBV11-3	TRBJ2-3	TGTGCCAGCAGCTTTCACACAGATACGCAGTATTTT	CASSFHTDTQYF